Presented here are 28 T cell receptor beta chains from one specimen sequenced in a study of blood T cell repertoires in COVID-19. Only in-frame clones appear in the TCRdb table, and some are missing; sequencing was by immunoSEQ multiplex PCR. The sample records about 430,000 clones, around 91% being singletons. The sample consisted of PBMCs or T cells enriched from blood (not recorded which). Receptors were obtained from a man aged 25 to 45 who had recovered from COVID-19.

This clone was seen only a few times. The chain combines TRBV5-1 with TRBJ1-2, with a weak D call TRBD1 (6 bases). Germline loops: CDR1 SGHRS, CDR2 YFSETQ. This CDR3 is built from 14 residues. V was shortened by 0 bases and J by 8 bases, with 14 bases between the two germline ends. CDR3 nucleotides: TGCGCCAGCAGCTTGGCCGGGACACTGGAGGGCTACACCTTC. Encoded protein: CASSLAGTLEGYTF.

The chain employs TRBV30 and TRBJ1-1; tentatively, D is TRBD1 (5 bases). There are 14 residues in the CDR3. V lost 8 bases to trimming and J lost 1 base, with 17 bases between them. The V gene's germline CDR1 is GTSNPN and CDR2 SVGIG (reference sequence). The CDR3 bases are TGTGCCCGGTCCGGCAGGGCAAGGAACACTGAAGCTTTCTTT. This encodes CARSGRARNTEAFF.

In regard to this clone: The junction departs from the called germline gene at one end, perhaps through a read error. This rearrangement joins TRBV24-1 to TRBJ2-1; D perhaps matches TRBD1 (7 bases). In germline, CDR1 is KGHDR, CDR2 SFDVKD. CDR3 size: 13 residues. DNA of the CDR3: TGTGCCACCAGTGATCCAGGAGGCAGGGGGGTGATCTTC. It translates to CATSDPGGRGVIF.

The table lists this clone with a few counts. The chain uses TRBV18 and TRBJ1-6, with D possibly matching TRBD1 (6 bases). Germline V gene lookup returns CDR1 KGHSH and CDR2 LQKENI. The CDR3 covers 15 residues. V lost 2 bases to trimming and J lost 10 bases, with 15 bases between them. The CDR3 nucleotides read TGTGCCAGCTCACCAGGACAGAGACGAGCCTCACCCCTCCACTTT. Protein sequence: CASSPGQRRASPLHF.

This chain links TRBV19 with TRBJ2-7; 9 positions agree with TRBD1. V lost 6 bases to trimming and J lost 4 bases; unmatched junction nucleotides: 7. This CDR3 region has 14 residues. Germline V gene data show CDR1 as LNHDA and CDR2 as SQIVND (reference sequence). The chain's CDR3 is CASSDWTGEYEQYF. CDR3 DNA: TGTGCCAGTAGCGACTGGACAGGGGAGTACGAGCAGTACTTC.

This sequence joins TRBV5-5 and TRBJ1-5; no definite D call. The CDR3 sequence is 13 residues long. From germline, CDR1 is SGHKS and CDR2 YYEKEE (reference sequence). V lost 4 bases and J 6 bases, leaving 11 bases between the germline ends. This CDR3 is CASSTYPFQPQHF. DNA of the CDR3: TGTGCCAGCAGCACTTACCCATTTCAGCCCCAGCATTTT.

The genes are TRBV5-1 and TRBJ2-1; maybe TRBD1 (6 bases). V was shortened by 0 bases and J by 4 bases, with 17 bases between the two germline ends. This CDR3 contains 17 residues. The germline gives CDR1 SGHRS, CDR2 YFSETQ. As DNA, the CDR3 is TGCGCCAGCAGCTTGGGCCACAGGGCCCAGGGTTACAATGAGCAGTTCTTC. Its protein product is CASSLGHRAQGYNEQFF.

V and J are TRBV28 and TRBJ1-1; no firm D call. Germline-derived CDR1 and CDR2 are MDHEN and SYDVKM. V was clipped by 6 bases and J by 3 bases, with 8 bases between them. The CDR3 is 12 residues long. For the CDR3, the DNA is TGTGCCAGCAGCCTAGCCGACACTGAAGCTTTCTTT. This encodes CASSLADTEAFF.

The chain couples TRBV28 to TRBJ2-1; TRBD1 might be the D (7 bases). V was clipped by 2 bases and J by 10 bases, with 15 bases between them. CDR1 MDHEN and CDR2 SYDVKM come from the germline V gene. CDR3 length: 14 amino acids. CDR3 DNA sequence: TGTGCCAGCAGTTTACCCCACCAGGGGGGCGAGCAGTTCTTC. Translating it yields CASSLPHQGGEQFF.

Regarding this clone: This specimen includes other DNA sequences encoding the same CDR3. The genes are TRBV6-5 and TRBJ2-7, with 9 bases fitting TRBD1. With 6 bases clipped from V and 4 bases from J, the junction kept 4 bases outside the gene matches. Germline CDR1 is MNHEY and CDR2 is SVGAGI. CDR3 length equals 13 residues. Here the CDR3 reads CASSLGQGYEQYF. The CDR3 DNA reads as TGTGCCAGCAGCCTAGGACAGGGGTACGAGCAGTACTTC.

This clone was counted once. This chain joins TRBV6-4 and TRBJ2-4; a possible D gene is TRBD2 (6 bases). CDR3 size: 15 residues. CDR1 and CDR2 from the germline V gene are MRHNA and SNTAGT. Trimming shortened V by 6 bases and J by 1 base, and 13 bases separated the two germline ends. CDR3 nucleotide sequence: TGTGCCAGCAGGTTCGGGGACTTCGCCAAAAACATTCAGTACTTC. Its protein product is CASRFGDFAKNIQYF.

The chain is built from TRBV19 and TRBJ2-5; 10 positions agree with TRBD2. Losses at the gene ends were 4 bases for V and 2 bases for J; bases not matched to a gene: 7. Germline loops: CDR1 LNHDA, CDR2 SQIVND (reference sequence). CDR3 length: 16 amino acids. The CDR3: CASSTGLAAVQETQYF. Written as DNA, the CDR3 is TGTGCCAGTAGTACCGGACTAGCGGCGGTGCAAGAGACCCAGTACTTC. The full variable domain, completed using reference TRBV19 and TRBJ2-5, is DGGITQSPKYLFRKEGQNVTLSCEQNLNHDAMYWYRQDPGQGLRLIYYSQIVNDFQKGDIAEGYSVSREKKESFPLTVTSAQKNPTAFYLCASSTGLAAVQETQYFGPGTRLLVL.

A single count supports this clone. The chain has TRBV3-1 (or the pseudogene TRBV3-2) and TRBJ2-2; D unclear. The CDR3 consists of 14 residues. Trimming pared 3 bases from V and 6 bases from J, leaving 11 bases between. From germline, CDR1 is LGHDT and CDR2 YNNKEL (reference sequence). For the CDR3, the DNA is TGTGCCAGCAGCCAGAACGAGGTCCCCGGGGAGCTGTTTTTT. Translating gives CASSQNEVPGELFF.

CDR3 sequence reads: CASSEGTPGGAFF. Written as DNA, the CDR3 is TGTGCCAGCAGTGAAGGCACCCCTGGAGGAGCTTTCTTT. This chain joins TRBV2 and TRBJ1-1; D remains unclear. The germline CDR1 and CDR2 sequences are SNHLY and FYNNEI. CDR3 length: 13 amino acids. Trimming pared 1 base from V and 10 bases from J, leaving 13 bases between.

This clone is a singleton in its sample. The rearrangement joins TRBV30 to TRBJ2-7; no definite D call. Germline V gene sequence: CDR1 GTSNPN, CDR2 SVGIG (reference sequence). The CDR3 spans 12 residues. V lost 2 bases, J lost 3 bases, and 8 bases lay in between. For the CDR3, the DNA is TGTGCCTGGAGTAGGCAGGTCTACGAGCAGTACTTC. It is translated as CAWSRQVYEQYF.

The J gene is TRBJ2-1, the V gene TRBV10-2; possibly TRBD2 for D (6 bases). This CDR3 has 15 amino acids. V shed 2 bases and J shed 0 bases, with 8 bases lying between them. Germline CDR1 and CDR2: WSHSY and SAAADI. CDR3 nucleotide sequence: TGCGCCAGCAGTGAGGGGGGGAACTCCTACAATGAGCAGTTCTTC. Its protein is CASSEGGNSYNEQFF.

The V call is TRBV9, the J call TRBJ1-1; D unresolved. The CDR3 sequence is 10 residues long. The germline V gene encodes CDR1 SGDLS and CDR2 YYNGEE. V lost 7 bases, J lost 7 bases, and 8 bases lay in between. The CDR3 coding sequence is TGTGCCAGCTCAACAAATGAAGCTTTCTTT. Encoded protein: CASSTNEAFF.

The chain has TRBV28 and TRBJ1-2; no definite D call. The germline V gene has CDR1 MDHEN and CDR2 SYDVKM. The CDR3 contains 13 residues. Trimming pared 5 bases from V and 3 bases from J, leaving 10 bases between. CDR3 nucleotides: TGTGCCAGCAGTAGCGGGGTCTACTATGGCTACACCTTC. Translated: CASSSGVYYGYTF.

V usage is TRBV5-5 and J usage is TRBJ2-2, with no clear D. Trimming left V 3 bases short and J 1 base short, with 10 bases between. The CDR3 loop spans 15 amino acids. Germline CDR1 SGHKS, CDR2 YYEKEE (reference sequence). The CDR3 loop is CASSSTSQNTGELFF. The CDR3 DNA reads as TGTGCCAGCAGCTCAACGAGCCAGAACACCGGGGAGCTGTTTTTT.

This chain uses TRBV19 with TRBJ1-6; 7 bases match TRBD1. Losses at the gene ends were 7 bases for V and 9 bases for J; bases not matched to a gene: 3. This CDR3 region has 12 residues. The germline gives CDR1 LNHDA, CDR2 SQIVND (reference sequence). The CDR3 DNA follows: TGTGCCAGTACCTCAGGGGGTTCACCCCTCCACTTT. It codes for CASTSGGSPLHF. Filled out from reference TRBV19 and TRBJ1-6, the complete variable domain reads DGGITQSPKYLFRKEGQNVTLSCEQNLNHDAMYWYRQDPGQGLRLIYYSQIVNDFQKGDIAEGYSVSREKKESFPLTVTSAQKNPTAFYLCASTSGGSPLHFGNGTRLTVT.

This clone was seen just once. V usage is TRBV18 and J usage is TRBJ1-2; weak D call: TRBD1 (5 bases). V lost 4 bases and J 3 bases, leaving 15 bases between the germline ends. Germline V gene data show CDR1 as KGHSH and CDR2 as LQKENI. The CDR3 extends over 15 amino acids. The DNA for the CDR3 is TGTGCCAGCTCACGGACGGCGGGAGGGGACTATGGCTACACCTTC. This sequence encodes CASSRTAGGDYGYTF. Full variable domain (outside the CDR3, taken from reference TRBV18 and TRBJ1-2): NAGVMQNPRHLVRRRGQEARLRCSPMKGHSHVYWYRQLPEEGLKFMVYLQKENIIDESGMPKERFSAEFPKEGPSILRIQQVVRGDSAAYFCASSRTAGGDYGYTFGSGTRLTVV.

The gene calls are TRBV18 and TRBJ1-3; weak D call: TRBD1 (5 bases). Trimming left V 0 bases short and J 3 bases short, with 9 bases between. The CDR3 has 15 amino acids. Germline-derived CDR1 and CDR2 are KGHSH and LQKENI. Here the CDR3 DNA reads TGTGCCAGCTCACCACCTCGGGGGATTGGAAACACCATATATTTT. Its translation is CASSPPRGIGNTIYF.

For the CDR3, the DNA is TGTGCCAGCAGCTCACTCAATATCAATGAGCAGTTCTTC. It translates to CASSSLNINEQFF. The chain is built from TRBV11-2 and TRBJ2-1, with D unresolved. The CDR3 is 13 amino acids. Trimming pared 4 bases from V and 6 bases from J, leaving 10 bases between. Germline V lookup: CDR1 SGHAT, CDR2 FQNNGV.

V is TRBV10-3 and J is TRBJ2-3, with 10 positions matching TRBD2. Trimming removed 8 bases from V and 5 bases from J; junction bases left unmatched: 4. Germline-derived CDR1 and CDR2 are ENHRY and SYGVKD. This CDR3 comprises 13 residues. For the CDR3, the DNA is TGTGCCATCTTGGTAGCGGGGGGAGATACGCAGTATTTT. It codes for CAILVAGGDTQYF.

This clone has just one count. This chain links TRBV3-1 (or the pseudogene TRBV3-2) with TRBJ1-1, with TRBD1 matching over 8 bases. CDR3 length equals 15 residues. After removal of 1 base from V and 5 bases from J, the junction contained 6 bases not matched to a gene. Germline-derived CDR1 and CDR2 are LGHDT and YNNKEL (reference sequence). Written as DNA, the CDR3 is TGTGCCAGCAGCCAAGTTGGACAGGGCGGAACTGAAGCTTTCTTT. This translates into CASSQVGQGGTEAFF.

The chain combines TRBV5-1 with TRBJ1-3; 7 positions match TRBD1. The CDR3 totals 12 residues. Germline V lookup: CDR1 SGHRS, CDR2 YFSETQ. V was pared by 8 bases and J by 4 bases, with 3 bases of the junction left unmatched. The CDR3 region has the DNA TGCGCCAGGAGGGGGCGAGGAAACACCATATATTTT. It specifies CARRGRGNTIYF.

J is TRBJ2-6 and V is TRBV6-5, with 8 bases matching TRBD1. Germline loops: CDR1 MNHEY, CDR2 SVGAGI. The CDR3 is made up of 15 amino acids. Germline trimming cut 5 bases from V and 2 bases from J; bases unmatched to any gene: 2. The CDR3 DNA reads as TGTGCCAGCAGTAGGACAGGGACTGGGGCCAACGTCCTGACTTTC. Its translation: CASSRTGTGANVLTF.

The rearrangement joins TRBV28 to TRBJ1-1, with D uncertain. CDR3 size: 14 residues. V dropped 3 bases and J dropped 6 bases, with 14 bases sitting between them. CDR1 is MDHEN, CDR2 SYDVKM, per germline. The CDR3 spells CASSFLQSLSEAFF. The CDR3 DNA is TGTGCCAGCAGTTTCTTACAGTCTCTCTCTGAAGCTTTCTTT. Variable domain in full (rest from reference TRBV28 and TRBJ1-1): DVKVTQSSRYLVKRTGEKVFLECVQDMDHENMFWYRQDPGLGLRLIYFSYDVKMKEKGDIPEGYSVSREKKERFSLILESASTNQTSMYLCASSFLQSLSEAFFGQGTRLTVV.